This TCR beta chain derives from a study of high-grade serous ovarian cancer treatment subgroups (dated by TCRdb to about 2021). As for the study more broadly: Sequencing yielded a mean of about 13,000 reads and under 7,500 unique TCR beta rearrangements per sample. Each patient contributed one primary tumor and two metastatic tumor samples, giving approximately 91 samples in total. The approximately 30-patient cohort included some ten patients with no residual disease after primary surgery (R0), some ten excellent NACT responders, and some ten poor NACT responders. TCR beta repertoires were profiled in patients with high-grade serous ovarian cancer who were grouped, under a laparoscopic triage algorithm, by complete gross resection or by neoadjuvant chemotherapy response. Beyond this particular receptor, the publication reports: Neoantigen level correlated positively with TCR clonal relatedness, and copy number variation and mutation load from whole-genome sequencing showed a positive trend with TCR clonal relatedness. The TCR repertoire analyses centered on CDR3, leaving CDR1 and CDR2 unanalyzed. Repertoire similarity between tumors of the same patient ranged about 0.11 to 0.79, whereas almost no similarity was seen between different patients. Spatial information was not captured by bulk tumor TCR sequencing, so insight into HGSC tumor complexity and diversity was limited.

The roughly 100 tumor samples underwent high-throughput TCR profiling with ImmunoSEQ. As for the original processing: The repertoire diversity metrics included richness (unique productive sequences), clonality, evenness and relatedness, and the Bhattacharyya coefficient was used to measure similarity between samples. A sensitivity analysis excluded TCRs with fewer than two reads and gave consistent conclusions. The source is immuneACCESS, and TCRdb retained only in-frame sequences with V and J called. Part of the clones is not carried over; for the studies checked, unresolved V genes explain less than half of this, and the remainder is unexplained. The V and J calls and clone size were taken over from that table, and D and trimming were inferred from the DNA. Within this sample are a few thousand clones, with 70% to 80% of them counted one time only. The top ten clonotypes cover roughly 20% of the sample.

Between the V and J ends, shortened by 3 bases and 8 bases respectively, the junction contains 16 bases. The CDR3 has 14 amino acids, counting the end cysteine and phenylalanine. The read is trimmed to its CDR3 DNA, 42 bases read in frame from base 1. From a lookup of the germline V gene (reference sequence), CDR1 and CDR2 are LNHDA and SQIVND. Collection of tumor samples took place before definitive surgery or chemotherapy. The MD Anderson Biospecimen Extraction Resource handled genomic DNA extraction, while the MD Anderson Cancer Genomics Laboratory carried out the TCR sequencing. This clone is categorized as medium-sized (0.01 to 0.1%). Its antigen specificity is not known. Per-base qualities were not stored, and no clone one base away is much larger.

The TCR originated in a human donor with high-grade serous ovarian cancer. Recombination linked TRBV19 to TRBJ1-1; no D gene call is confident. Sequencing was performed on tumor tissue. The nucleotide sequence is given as TGTGCCAGTAGTATTACCAGTACCGCGCCCGAAGCTTTCTTT. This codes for CASSITSTAPEAFF. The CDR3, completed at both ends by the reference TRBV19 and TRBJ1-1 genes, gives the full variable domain DGGITQSPKYLFRKEGQNVTLSCEQNLNHDAMYWYRQDPGQGLRLIYYSQIVNDFQKGDIAEGYSVSREKKESFPLTVTSAQKNPTAFYLCASSITSTAPEAFFGQGTRLTVV.